This T cell receptor (beta chain) was sequenced in a study of molecular identifiers for immune sequencing clone quantification. This clonotype was seen a few times. In germline, CDR1 is DFQATT, CDR2 SNEGSKA (reference sequence). V trimming: 2 bases; J trimming: 0 bases; junction bases outside the gene matches: 12. The CDR3 spans 18 residues. TCRdb re-called the PCR reads with MiXCR, one entry per CDR3 protein. The sample carries some 13,000 distinct CDR3 sequences, around 15% recorded once. The rearrangement uses TRBV20-1 and TRBJ2-3; TRBD1 aligns across 9 bases. Sample: naive CD8+ T cells from blood, with Jurkat cell RNA spiked in. Subset indicated: FACS-sorted CD8+CD4-CCR7+CD45RA+ naive T cells. The clonotype was recovered from a human donor in good health. Some libraries in this study had Jurkat cell RNA spiked in. Written as DNA, the CDR3 is TGCAGTGCTAGAAGGACAGGGGAGGGGGTCGGGAGCACAGATACGCAGTATTTT. The encoded protein is CSARRTGEGVGSTDTQYF.